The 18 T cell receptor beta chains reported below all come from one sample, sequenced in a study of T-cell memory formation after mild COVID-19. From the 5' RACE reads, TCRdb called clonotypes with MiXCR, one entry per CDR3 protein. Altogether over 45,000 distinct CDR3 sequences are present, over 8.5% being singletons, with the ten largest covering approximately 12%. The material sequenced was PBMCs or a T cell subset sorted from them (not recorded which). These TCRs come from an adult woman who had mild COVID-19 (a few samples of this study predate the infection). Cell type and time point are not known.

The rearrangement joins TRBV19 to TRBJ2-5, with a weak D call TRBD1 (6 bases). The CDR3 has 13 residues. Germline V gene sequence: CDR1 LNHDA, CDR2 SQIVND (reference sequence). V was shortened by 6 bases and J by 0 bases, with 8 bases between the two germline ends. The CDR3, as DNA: TGTGCCAGTAGCCGGACAGACCAAGAGACCCAGTACTTC. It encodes CASSRTDQETQYF.

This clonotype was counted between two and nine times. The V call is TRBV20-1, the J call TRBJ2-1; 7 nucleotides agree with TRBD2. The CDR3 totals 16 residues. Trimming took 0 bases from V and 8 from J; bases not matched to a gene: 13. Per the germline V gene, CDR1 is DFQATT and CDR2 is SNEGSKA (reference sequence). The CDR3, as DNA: TGCAGTGCTAGAGATTTAGGGCGGGAGTACCTCGATGAGCAGTTCTTC. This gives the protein CSARDLGREYLDEQFF.

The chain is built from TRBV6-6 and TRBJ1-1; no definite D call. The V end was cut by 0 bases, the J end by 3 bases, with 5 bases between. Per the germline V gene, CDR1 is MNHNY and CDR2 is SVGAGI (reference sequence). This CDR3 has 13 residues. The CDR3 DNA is TGTGCCAGCAGTTACTCCTCATACACTGAAGCTTTCTTT. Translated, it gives CASSYSSYTEAFF.

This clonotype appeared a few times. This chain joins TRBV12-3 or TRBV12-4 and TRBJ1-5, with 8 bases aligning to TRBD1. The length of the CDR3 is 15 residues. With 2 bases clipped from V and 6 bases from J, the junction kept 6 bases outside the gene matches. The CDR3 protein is CASSLWAGGVQPQHF. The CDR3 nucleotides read TGTGCCAGCAGTTTATGGGCAGGGGGCGTTCAGCCCCAGCATTTT.

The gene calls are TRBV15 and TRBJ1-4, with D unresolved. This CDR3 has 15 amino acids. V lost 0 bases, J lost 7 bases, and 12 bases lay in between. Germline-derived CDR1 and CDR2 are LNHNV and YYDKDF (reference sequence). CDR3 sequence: CATSRDFGRGEKLFF. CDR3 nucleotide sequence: TGTGCCACCAGCAGAGATTTTGGGCGCGGTGAAAAACTGTTTTTT.

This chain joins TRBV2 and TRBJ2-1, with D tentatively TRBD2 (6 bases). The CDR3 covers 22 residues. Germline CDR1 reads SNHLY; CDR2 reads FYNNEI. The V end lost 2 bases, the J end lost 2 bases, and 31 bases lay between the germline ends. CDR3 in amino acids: CASSEPDSWMEGVQGTYNEQFF. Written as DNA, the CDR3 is TGTGCCAGCAGTGAACCGGACTCCTGGATGGAGGGTGTCCAGGGAACCTACAATGAGCAGTTCTTC.

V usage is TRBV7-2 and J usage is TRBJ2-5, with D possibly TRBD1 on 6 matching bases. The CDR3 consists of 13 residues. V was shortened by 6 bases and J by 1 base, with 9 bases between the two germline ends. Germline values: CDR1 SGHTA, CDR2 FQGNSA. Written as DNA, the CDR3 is TGTGCCAGCAGTTACAGGGTCCAAGAGACCCAGTACTTC. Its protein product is CASSYRVQETQYF.

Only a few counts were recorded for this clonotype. The chain's CDR3 is CASSLLRGRDGYTF. The CDR3 DNA reads TGTGCCAGCAGTTTACTCAGGGGGAGGGATGGCTACACCTTC. This chain uses TRBV12-3 or TRBV12-4 with TRBJ1-2; TRBD1 agrees at 7 bases. The trim removed 2 bases at V and 6 bases at J, leaving 6 bases unmatched. The CDR3 has 14 residues.

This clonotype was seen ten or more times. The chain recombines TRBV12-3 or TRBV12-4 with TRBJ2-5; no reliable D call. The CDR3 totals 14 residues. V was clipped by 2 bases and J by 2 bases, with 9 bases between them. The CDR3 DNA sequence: TGTGCCAGCAGTTTACGGCGGAGACAAGAGACCCAGTACTTC. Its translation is CASSLRRRQETQYF.

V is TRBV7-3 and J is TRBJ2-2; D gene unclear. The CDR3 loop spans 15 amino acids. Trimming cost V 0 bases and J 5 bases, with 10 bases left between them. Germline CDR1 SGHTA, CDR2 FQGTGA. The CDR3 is CASSLTQVKTGELFF. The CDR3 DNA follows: TGTGCCAGCAGCTTAACTCAGGTCAAGACCGGGGAGCTGTTTTTT. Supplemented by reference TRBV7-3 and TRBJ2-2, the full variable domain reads GAGVSQTPSNKVTEKGKYVELRCDPISGHTALYWYRQSLGQGPEFLIYFQGTGAADDSGLPNDRFFAVRPEGSVSTLKIQRTERGDSAVYLCASSLTQVKTGELFFGEGSRLTVL.

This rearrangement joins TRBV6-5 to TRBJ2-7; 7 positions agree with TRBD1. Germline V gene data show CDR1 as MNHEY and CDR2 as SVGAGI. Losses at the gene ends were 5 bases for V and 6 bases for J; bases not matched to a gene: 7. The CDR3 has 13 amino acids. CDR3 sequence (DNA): TGTGCCAGCAGTCCTCGAGGGACAGTCGAGCAGTACTTC. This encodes CASSPRGTVEQYF.

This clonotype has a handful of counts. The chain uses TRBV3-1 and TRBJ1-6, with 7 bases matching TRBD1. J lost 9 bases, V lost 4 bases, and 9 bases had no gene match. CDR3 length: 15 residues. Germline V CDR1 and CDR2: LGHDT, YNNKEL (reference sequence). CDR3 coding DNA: TGTGCCAGCAGCCCCTCCGGGACAGTGAGTTCACCCCTCCACTTT. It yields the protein CASSPSGTVSSPLHF. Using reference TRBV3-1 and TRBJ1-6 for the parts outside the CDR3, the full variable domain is DTAVSQTPKYLVTQMGNDKSIKCEQNLGHDTMYWYKQDSKKFLKIMFSYNNKELIINETVPNRFSPKSPDKAHLNLHINSLELGDSAVYFCASSPSGTVSSPLHFGNGTRLTVT.

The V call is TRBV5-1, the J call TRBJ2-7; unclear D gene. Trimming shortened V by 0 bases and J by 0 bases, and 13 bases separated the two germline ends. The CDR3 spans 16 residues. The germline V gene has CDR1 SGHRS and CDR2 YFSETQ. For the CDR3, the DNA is TGCGCCAGCAGCTTGGCCGAGACACGAAGCTCCTACGAGCAGTACTTC. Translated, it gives CASSLAETRSSYEQYF.

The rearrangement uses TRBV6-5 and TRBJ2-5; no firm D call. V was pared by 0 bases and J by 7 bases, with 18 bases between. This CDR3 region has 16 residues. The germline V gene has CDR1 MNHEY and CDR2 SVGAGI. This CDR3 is CASSYSVGTAMVTQYF. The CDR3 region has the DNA TGTGCCAGCAGTTACTCGGTGGGCACGGCAATGGTGACCCAGTACTTC.

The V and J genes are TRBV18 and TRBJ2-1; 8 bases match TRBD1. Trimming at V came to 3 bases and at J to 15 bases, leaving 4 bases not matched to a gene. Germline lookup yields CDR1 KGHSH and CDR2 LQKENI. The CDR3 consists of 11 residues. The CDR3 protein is CASSPDRVRFF. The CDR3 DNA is TGTGCCAGCTCACCGGACAGGGTACGGTTCTTC.

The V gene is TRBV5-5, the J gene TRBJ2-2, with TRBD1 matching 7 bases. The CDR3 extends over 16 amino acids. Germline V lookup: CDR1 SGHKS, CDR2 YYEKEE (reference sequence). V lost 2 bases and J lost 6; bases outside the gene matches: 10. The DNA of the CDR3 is TGTGCCAGCAGCTTTACCACAGGGGTAGGGGCCGGGGAGCTGTTTTTT. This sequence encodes CASSFTTGVGAGELFF.

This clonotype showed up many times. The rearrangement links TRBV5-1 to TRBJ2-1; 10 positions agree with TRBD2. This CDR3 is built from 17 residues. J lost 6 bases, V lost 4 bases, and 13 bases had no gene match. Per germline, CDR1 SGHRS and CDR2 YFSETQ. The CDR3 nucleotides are TGCGCCAGCAGCCTACCGGCCGCAGCGGGGGGGCCCAATGAGCAGTTCTTC. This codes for CASSLPAAAGGPNEQFF.

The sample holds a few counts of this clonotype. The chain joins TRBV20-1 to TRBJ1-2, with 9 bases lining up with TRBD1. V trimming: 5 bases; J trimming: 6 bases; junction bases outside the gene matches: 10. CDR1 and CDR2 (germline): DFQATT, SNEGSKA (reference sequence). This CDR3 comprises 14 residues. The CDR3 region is CSAVVNRGLDGYTF. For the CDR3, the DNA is TGCAGTGCTGTTGTGAACAGGGGGCTAGATGGCTACACCTTC.